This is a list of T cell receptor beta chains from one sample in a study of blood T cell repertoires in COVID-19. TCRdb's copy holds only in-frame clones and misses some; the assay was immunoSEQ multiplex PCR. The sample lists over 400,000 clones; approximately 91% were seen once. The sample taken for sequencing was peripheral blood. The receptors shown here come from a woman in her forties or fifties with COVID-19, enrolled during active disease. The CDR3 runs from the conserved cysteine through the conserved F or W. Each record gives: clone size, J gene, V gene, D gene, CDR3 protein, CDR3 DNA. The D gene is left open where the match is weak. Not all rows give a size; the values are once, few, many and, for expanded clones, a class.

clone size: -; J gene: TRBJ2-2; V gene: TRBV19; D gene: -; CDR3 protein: CASTRTGLGELFF; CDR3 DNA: TGTGCCAGTACCCGCACCGGACTTGGGGAGCTGTTTTTT
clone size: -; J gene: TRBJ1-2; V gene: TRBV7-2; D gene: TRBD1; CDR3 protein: CASSLGTGVSYGYTF; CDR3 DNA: TGTGCCAGCAGCTTAGGGACAGGGGTCTCCTATGGCTACACCTTC
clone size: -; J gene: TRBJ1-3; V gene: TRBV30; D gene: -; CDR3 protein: CAWSGTGKTGNTIYF; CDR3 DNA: TGTGCCTGGAGTGGTACAGGCAAGACTGGAAACACCATATATTTT
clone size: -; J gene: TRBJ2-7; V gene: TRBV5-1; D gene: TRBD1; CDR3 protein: CASSLSSGTGAREQYF; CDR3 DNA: TGCGCCAGCAGCCTCTCCTCCGGGACAGGGGCGAGGGAGCAGTACTTC
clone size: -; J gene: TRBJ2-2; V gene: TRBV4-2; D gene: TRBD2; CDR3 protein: CASSQGGAGRKPGELFF; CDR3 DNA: TGTGCCAGCAGCCAAGGAGGAGCGGGAAGAAAACCCGGGGAGCTGTTTTTT
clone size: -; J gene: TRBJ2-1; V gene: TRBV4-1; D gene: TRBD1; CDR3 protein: CASGGTGVGNEQFF; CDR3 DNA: TGCGCCAGCGGGGGGACAGGGGTTGGCAATGAGCAGTTCTTC
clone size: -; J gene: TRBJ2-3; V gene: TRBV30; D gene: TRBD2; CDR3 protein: CAWGEGRLSTDTQYF; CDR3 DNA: TGTGCCTGGGGGGAGGGGCGTCTAAGCACAGATACGCAGTATTTT
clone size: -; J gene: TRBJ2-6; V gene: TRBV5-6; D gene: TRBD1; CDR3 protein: CASSLWDRVPGANVLTF; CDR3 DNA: TGTGCCAGCAGCTTGTGGGACAGGGTGCCTGGGGCCAACGTCCTGACTTTC
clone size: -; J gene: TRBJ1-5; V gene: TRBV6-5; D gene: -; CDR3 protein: CASSGNQGQPQHF; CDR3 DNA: TGTGCCAGCAGCGGAAATCAGGGACAGCCCCAGCATTTT
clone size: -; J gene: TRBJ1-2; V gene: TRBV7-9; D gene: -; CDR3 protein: CASSLGRNYGYTF; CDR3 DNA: TGTGCCAGCAGCTTGGGGAGAAACTATGGCTACACCTTC
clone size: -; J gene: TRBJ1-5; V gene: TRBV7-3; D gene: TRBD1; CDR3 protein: CASSGGQLISYQPQHF; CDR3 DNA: TGTGCCAGCAGCGGGGGACAGCTTATCTCCTATCAGCCCCAGCATTTT
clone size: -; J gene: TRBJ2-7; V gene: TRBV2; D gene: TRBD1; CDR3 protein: CASSEGDRVYEQYF; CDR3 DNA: TGTGCCAGCAGTGAGGGGGACAGGGTCTACGAGCAGTACTTC
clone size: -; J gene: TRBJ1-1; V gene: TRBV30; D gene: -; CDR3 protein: CAWTVGPGTEAFF; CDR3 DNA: TGTGCCTGGACTGTCGGTCCGGGCACTGAAGCTTTCTTT
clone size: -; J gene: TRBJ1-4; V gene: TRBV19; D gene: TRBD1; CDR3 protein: CASSPDRERGLLFF; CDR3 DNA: TGTGCCAGTAGCCCGGACAGGGAGAGGGGATTACTGTTTTTT
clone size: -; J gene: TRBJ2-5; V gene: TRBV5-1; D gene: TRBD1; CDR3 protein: CASSLGQGVTTQYF; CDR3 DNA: TGCGCCAGCAGCTTGGGCCAGGGGGTGACGACCCAGTACTTC
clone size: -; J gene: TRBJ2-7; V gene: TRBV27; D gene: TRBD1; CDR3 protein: CASSSTDPGQDFYEQYF; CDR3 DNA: TGTGCCAGCAGTTCCACGGATCCGGGACAGGACTTCTACGAGCAGTACTTC
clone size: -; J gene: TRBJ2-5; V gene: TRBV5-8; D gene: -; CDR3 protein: CASEHRAGETQYF; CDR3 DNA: TGTGCCAGCGAACACAGGGCCGGGGAGACCCAGTACTTC
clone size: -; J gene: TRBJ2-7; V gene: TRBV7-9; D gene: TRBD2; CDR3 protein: CASSSGLALPYEQYF; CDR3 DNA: TGTGCCAGCAGCTCCGGACTAGCGCTACCCTACGAGCAGTACTTC
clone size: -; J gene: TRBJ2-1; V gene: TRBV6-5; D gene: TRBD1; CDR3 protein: CASIRDRANNEQFF; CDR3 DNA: TGTGCCAGCATTCGAGACAGGGCTAACAATGAGCAGTTCTTC
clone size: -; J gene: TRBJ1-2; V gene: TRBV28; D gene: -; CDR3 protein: CASHGYGDLANYGYTF; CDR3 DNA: TGTGCCAGCCATGGATACGGGGATCTAGCTAACTATGGCTACACCTTC
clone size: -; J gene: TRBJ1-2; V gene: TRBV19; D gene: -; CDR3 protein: CASSTRPGLANYGYTF; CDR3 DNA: TGTGCCAGTAGTACTCGACCGGGACTAGCTAACTATGGCTACACCTTC
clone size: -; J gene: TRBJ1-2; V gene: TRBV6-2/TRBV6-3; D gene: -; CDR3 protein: CASSLQPGAGYTF; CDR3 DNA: TGTGCCAGCAGTCTACAGCCCGGCGCTGGCTACACCTTC
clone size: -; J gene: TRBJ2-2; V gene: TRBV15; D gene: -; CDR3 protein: CATSSLGEELFF; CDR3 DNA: TGTGCCACCAGCAGTTTAGGAGAGGAGCTGTTTTTT
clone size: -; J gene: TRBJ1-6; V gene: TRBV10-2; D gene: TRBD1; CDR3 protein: CASRGTVNSPLHF; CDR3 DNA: TGCGCCAGCCGTGGGACAGTTAATTCACCCCTCCACTTT
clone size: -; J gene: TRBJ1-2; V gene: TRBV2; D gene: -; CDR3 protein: CASGPGLRDGDGYTF; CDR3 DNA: TGTGCCAGCGGCCCGGGGTTACGGGATGGCGATGGCTACACCTTC
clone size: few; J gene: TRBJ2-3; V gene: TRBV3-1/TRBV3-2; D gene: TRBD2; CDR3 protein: CASSQDLGGGGAGTDTQYF; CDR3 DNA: TGTGCCAGCAGCCAAGATTTAGGAGGCGGGGGGGCTGGCACAGATACGCAGTATTTT
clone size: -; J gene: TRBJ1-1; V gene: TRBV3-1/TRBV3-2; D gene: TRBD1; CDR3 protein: CASSPTPTGGTEAFF; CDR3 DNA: TGTGCCAGCAGCCCCACCCCAACAGGGGGGACTGAAGCTTTCTTT
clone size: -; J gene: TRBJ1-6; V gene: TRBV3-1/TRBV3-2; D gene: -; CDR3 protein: CASSQPRAPLHF; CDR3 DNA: TGTGCCAGCAGCCAACCGAGGGCACCCCTCCACTTT
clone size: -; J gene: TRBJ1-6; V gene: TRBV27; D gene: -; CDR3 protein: CASRMITGHSPLHF; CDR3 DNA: TGTGCCAGCCGCATGATTACAGGGCACTCACCCCTCCACTTT
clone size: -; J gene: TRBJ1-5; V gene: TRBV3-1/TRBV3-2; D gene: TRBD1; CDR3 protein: CASSQSRGRNQPQHF; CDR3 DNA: TGTGCCAGCAGCCAATCCAGGGGGCGCAATCAGCCCCAGCATTTT
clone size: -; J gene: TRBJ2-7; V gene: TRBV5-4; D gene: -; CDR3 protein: CASSLGQGGGEQYF; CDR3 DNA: TGTGCCAGCAGCTTGGGGCAGGGGGGTGGCGAGCAGTACTTC
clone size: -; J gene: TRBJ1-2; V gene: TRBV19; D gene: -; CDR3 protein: CASSIYGANYGYTF; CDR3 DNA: TGTGCCAGTAGTATTTACGGAGCTAACTATGGCTACACCTTC
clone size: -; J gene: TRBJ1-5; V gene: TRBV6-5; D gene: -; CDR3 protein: CASSSRGASNQPQHF; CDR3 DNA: TGTGCCAGCAGTTCCAGGGGCGCCAGCAATCAGCCCCAGCATTTT
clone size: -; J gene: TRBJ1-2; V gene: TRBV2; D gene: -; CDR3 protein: CASSAGYGYTF; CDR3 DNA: TGTGCCAGCAGTGCAGGATATGGCTACACCTTC
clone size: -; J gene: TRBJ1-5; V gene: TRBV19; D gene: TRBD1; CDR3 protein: CASSFQQGSNQPQHF; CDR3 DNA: TGTGCCAGTAGCTTCCAACAGGGGAGCAATCAGCCCCAGCATTTT
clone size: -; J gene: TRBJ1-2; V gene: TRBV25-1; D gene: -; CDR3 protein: CASSQLQGRGYTF; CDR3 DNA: TGTGCCAGCAGTCAGCTTCAGGGAAGGGGCTACACCTTC
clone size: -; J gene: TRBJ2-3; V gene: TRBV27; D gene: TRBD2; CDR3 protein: CASSLGLARDTDTQYF; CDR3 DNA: TGTGCCAGCAGTTTAGGACTAGCGAGAGACACAGATACGCAGTATTTT
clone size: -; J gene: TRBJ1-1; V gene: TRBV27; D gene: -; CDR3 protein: CASSTDYGATEAFF; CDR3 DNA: TGTGCCAGCAGTACGGACTATGGGGCCACTGAAGCTTTCTTT
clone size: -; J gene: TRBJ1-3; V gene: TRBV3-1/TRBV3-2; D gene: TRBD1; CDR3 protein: CASSQDEGANSGNTIYF; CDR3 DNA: TGTGCCAGCAGCCAAGATGAGGGGGCCAACTCTGGAAACACCATATATTTT
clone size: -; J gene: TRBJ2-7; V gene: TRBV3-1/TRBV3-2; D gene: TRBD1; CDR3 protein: CASSPTGTGSSYEQYF; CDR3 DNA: TGTGCCAGCAGCCCGACCGGGACAGGGAGCTCCTACGAGCAGTACTTC
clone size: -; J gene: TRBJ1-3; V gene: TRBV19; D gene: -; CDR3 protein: CASSMGPDASGNTIYF; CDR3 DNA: TGTGCCAGTAGTATGGGGCCGGATGCCTCTGGAAACACCATATATTTT
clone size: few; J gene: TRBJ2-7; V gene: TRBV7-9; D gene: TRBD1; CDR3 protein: CASSTGEREQYF; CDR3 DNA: TGTGCCAGCAGCACAGGGGAGAGGGAGCAGTACTTC
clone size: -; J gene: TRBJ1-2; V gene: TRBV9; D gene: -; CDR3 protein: CASSRGGGYGYTF; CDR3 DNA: TGTGCCAGCAGTCGGGGAGGAGGTTATGGCTACACCTTC
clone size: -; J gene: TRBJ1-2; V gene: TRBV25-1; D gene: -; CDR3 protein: CASSRTAARRGYTF; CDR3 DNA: TGTGCCAGCAGTAGAACAGCCGCCCGGAGGGGCTACACCTTC
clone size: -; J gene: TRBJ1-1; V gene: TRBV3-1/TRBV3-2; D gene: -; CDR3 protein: CASSQVPGGGSSEAFF; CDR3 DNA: TGTGCCAGCAGCCAAGTTCCGGGGGGCGGATCCTCTGAAGCTTTCTTT
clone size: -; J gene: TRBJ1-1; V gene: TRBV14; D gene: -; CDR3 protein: CASSQYRVRGTEAFF; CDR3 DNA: TGTGCCAGCAGCCAATACAGGGTTCGCGGCACTGAAGCTTTCTTT
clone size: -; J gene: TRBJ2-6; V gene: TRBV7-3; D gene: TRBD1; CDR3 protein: CASSLTAGGSGANVLTF; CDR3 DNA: TGTGCCAGCAGCTTAACGGCAGGGGGCTCTGGGGCCAACGTCCTGACTTTC
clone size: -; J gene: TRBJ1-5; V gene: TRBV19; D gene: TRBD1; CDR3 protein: CASSYRDSSNQPQHF; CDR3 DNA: TGTGCCAGTAGTTACCGGGACAGTAGCAATCAGCCCCAGCATTTT
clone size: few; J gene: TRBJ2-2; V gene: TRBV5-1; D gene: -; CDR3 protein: CASREAGPGAGELFF; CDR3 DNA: TGCGCCAGCAGAGAGGCGGGGCCTGGGGCCGGGGAGCTGTTTTTT
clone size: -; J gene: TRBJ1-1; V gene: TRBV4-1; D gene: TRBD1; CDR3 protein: CASSHLLTGGTEAFF; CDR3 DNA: TGCGCCAGCAGCCACCTATTGACAGGGGGGACTGAAGCTTTCTTT
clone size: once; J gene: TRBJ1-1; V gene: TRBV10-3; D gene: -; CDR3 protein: CAISESTSPRGEAFF; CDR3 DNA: TGTGCCATCAGTGAGTCGACTTCCCCTCGGGGTGAAGCTTTCTTT
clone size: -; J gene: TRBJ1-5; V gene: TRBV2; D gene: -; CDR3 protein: CASSEEWGGSNQPQHF; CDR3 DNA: TGTGCCAGCAGTGAGGAATGGGGGGGGAGCAATCAGCCCCAGCATTTT
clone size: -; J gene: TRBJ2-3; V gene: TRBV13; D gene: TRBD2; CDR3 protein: CASSSRGDRTDTQYF; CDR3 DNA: TGTGCCAGCAGCTCACGGGGGGACCGCACAGATACGCAGTATTTT
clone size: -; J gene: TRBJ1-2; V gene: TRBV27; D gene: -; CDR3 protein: CASSFGRLYGYTF; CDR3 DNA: TGTGCCAGCAGTTTTGGCAGGTTGTATGGCTACACCTTC
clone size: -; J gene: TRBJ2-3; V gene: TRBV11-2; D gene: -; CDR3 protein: CASSLASRTDTQYF; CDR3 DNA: TGTGCCAGCAGCTTAGCTTCCCGAACTGATACGCAGTATTTT
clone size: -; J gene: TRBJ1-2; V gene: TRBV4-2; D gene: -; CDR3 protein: CASSQDVNRLYGYTF; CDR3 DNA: TGTGCCAGCAGCCAAGATGTTAACCGACTCTATGGCTACACCTTC
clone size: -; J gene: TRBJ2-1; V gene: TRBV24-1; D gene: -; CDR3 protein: CATSDRVVGGEQFF; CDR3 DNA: TGTGCCACCAGTGATAGGGTGGTAGGGGGTGAGCAGTTCTTC
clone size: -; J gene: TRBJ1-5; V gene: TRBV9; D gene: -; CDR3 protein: CASSVGSGVMGQPQHF; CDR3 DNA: TGTGCCAGCAGCGTAGGGAGCGGGGTAATGGGGCAGCCCCAGCATTTT
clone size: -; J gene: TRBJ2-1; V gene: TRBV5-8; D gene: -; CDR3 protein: CASSLRGRSYNEQFF; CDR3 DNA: TGTGCCAGCAGCTTGAGGGGCCGATCCTACAATGAGCAGTTCTTC
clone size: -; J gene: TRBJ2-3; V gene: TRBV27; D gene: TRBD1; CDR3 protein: CASSLPGQGRTDTQYF; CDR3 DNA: TGTGCCAGCAGTTTACCGGGACAGGGTAGGACAGATACGCAGTATTTT